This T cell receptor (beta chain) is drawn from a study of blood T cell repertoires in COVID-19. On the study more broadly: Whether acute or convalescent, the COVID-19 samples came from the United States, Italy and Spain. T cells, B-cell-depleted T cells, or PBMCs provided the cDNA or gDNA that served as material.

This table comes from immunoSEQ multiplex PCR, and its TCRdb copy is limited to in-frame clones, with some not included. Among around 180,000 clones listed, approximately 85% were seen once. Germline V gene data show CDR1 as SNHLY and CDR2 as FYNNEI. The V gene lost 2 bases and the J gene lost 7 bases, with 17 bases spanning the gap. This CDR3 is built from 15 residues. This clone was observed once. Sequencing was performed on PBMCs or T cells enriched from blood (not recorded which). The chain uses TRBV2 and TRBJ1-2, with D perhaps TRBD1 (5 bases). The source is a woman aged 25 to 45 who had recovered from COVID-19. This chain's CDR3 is CASSERVGGSGGYTF. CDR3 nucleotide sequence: TGTGCCAGCAGTGAACGAGTGGGGGGATCCGGTGGCTACACCTTC. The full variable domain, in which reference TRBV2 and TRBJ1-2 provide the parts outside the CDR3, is EPEVTQTPSHQVTQMGQEVILRCVPISNHLYFYWYRQILGQKVEFLVSFYNNEISEKSEIFDDQFSVERPDGSNFTLKIRSTKLEDSAMYFCASSERVGGSGGYTFGSGTRLTVV.